This T cell receptor beta chain was found in a study of immune evolution from preneoplasia to lung adenocarcinoma. Overall study results and limits: Clonality was highest in normal lung, lower in later-stage lesions apparently. Top clone share appeared to fall from AAH through AIS, MIA, adenocarcinoma.

The CDR3 loop spans 11 amino acids. CDR1 and CDR2 (germline): DFQATT, SNEGSKA (reference sequence). V dropped 4 bases and J dropped 5 bases, with 8 bases sitting between them. Patient tissue came from resections in Japan or China, 2014–2017. Each case's diagnosis was confirmed by two pathologists on H&E. The table lists this clone with a count of one. Its antigen is not known. Data came from immunoSEQ multiplex PCR; TCRdb stores just in-frame clones and leaves some out. The sample carries about 4,600 clones, about 80% recorded once. This chain links TRBV20-1 with TRBJ1-2; D is uncertain. The sample consisted of FFPE normal lung tissue adjacent to the tumor. This TCR was sampled from a person between 50 and 69 years old with lung adenocarcinoma. The CDR3 DNA reads as TGCAGTGCTACGGATGGATATGGCTACACCTTC. Protein sequence: CSATDGYGYTF.